Listed below are T cell receptor beta chains from one sample, sequenced in a study of T cell responses to AZD1222 COVID-19 vaccine. Assay: immunoSEQ multiplex PCR; the TCRdb copy retains only in-frame clones and omits some. Of 95,000 to 150,000 clones listed, 70% to 85% are singletons. The source was peripheral blood, collected on day 0 of AZD1222 vaccination. The receptors were sampled from an adult in good health. CDR3s include the opening cysteine and the closing phenylalanine or tryptophan. A D gene is named only where the DNA matches it firmly. Expanded clones get a size class; other rows say once, few or many, or leave the size out.

clone size	CDR3 length	D gene	J gene	V gene	CDR3 protein	CDR3 DNA
NA	14	TRBD2	TRBJ2-3	TRBV5-1	CATMSGGAGDTQYF	TGCGCCACCATGAGCGGGGGGGCCGGAGATACGCAGTATTTT
NA	14	NA	TRBJ2-5	TRBV5-1	CASCEGAMGETQYF	TGCGCCAGCTGCGAAGGGGCGATGGGAGAGACCCAGTACTTC
NA	11	NA	TRBJ1-1	TRBV20-1	CSARGNTEAFF	TGCAGTGCTAGAGGGAACACTGAAGCTTTCTTT
NA	12	NA	TRBJ2-7	TRBV18	CASSPVEYEQYF	TGTGCCAGCTCACCAGTGGAGTACGAGCAGTACTTC
once	13	NA	TRBJ1-1	TRBV12-3/TRBV12-4	CASSLGQNTEAFF	TGTGCCAGCAGTTTAGGACAGAACACTGAAGCTTTCTTT
once	14	TRBD1	TRBJ2-1	TRBV28	CASRTRDSYNEQFF	TGTGCCAGCAGAACTAGGGACAGCTACAATGAGCAGTTCTTC
NA	12	NA	TRBJ1-6	TRBV12-3/TRBV12-4	CASSPQSSPLHF	TGTGCCAGCAGTCCCCAGTCTTCACCCCTCCACTTT
NA	17	NA	TRBJ2-3	TRBV28	CASSLVGGAGGTDTQYF	TGTGCCAGCAGTTTGGTAGGGGGGGCTGGTGGCACAGATACGCAGTATTTT
NA	13	NA	TRBJ1-2	TRBV5-4	CASSQDPSRGYTF	TGTGCCAGCAGCCAGGACCCCTCTAGGGGCTACACCTTC
once	15	NA	TRBJ1-1	TRBV11-2	CASSFRTAREAEAFF	TGTGCCAGCAGCTTTCGGACAGCACGGGAAGCTGAAGCTTTCTTT
NA	15	NA	TRBJ1-6	TRBV7-9	CASSLLSGDNSPLHF	TGTGCCAGCAGCTTACTCTCCGGGGATAATTCACCCCTCCACTTT
NA	16	NA	TRBJ1-6	TRBV2	CASSPLWKDLNSPLHF	TGTGCCAGCAGCCCACTCTGGAAGGACTTAAATTCACCCCTCCACTTT
NA	14	NA	TRBJ1-1	TRBV14	CASSQQAGVTEAFF	TGTGCCAGCAGCCAACAGGCAGGGGTCACTGAAGCTTTCTTT
NA	15	TRBD1	TRBJ1-2	TRBV28	CASSPQGAPNYGYTF	TGTGCCAGCAGTCCCCAGGGGGCACCTAACTATGGCTACACCTTC
few	13	NA	TRBJ2-5	TRBV7-9	CASSQWGSKTQYF	TGTGCCAGCAGCCAGTGGGGGTCAAAGACCCAGTACTTC
few	15	NA	TRBJ1-5	TRBV28	CASSGGRRWNQPQHF	TGTGCCAGCAGTGGGGGACGCCGCTGGAATCAGCCCCAGCATTTT
NA	15	TRBD1	TRBJ2-4	TRBV6-2/TRBV6-3	CASSYSETGSSIQYF	TGTGCCAGCAGTTACTCTGAGACAGGGAGTAGCATTCAGTACTTC
NA	13	NA	TRBJ1-2	TRBV7-8	CASSQGGRDGYTF	TGTGCCAGCAGCCAAGGGGGAAGAGATGGCTACACCTTC
NA	15	NA	TRBJ2-1	TRBV19	CASSTRDQGPNEQFF	TGTGCCAGTAGTACTCGGGACCAGGGTCCCAATGAGCAGTTCTTC
NA	13	TRBD1	TRBJ1-2	TRBV6-1	CASSDRDSRGYTF	TGTGCCAGCAGTGACCGGGACAGTCGTGGCTACACCTTC
few	14	NA	TRBJ1-2	TRBV5-1	CASSESTGGYGYTF	TGCGCCAGCAGCGAAAGCACCGGGGGTTATGGCTACACCTTC
NA	13	NA	TRBJ1-6	TRBV30	CAWSASEDSPLHF	TGTGCCTGGAGTGCGTCGGAGGATTCACCCCTCCACTTT
NA	14	NA	TRBJ1-1	TRBV9	CASSVLSGYTEAFF	TGTGCCAGCAGCGTATTATCCGGATACACTGAAGCTTTCTTT
NA	15	NA	TRBJ2-2	TRBV28	CASSLRQGRTGELFF	TGTGCCAGCAGTTTAAGGCAGGGTAGGACCGGGGAGCTGTTTTTT
NA	13	NA	TRBJ2-3	TRBV9	CASSATGTDTQYF	TGTGCCAGCAGCGCGACAGGTACCGATACGCAGTATTTT
NA	14	TRBD1	TRBJ2-7	TRBV5-5	CASRRQGGEYEQYF	TGTGCCAGCAGAAGACAGGGGGGAGAATACGAGCAGTACTTC
NA	11	NA	TRBJ2-3	TRBV14	CASSQGPGQYF	TGTGCCAGCAGCCAAGGACCTGGACAGTATTTT
once	14	NA	TRBJ1-4	TRBV28	CASSSRATNEKLFF	TGTGCCAGCAGTTCCAGGGCCACTAATGAAAAACTGTTTTTT
NA	15	NA	TRBJ1-1	TRBV7-9	CASSTRTARNTEAFF	TGTGCCAGCAGCACCCGGACAGCCAGGAACACTGAAGCTTTCTTT
many	10	NA	TRBJ2-5	TRBV29-1	CSVGGETQYF	TGCAGCGTTGGGGGGGAGACCCAGTACTTC
NA	15	NA	TRBJ1-6	TRBV7-3	CASSPRPDGNSPLHF	TGTGCCAGCAGCCCGCGTCCGGACGGTAATTCACCCCTCCACTTT
NA	15	TRBD1	TRBJ1-6	TRBV4-3	CASSREGQGISPLHF	TGCGCCAGCAGCCGAGAGGGACAGGGAATTTCACCCCTCCACTTT
NA	14	NA	TRBJ1-5	TRBV5-4	CASSLGGVGQPQHF	TGTGCCAGCAGCTTGGGAGGGGTAGGTCAGCCCCAGCATTTT
NA	13	TRBD1	TRBJ2-7	TRBV3-1/TRBV3-2	CASSRDSSYEQYF	TGTGCCAGCAGCCGGGACAGCTCCTACGAGCAGTACTTC
NA	13	NA	TRBJ1-2	TRBV2	CASSAAGVYGYTF	TGTGCCAGCAGTGCTGCGGGAGTCTATGGCTACACCTTC
NA	14	NA	TRBJ2-7	TRBV7-8	CASSFRRVVYEQYF	TGTGCCAGCAGCTTCCGCAGGGTTGTATACGAGCAGTACTTC
NA	14	NA	TRBJ2-3	TRBV27	CATHDRHPTDTQYF	TGTGCCACGCATGATCGGCATCCTACAGATACGCAGTATTTT
NA	15	NA	TRBJ2-7	TRBV7-2	CASSLTPDSSYEQYF	TGTGCCAGCAGCTTAACCCCCGACAGCTCCTACGAGCAGTACTTC
NA	17	NA	TRBJ2-5	TRBV4-1	CASSPNVAPWYQETQYF	TGCGCCAGCAGCCCCAACGTAGCCCCTTGGTACCAAGAGACCCAGTACTTC
few	13	NA	TRBJ2-7	TRBV14	CASSQRVLGEQYF	TGTGCCAGCAGCCAACGAGTTTTAGGGGAGCAGTACTTC
NA	12	NA	TRBJ2-1	TRBV30	CAWEGGADEQFF	TGTGCCTGGGAAGGGGGGGCCGATGAGCAGTTCTTC
once	15	NA	TRBJ2-2	TRBV14	CASSQVAIFTGELFF	TGTGCCAGCAGCCAAGTTGCGATCTTCACCGGGGAGCTGTTTTTT
once	14	NA	TRBJ2-2	TRBV24-1	CATAGGGNTGELFF	TGTGCCACCGCCGGGGGAGGGAACACCGGGGAGCTGTTTTTT
NA	16	TRBD1	TRBJ2-1	TRBV6-5	CASSSSRTGGRDEQFF	TGTGCCAGCAGTTCAAGCAGGACAGGGGGTAGGGATGAGCAGTTCTTC
NA	15	NA	TRBJ2-5	TRBV5-1	CASSLGPGAQETQYF	TGCGCCAGCAGCCTTGGACCTGGGGCCCAAGAGACCCAGTACTTC
once	14	NA	TRBJ1-6	TRBV5-4	CASSPGQFNSPLHF	TGTGCCAGCAGCCCCGGACAGTTTAATTCACCCCTCCACTTT
NA	17	NA	TRBJ2-5	TRBV3-1/TRBV3-2	CASSSWARGSGGETQYF	TGTGCCAGCAGCTCCTGGGCCAGGGGGTCTGGGGGGGAGACCCAGTACTTC
NA	14	NA	TRBJ1-1	TRBV14	CASSQVGSGAEAFF	TGTGCCAGCAGCCAAGTAGGGTCCGGGGCTGAAGCTTTCTTT
few	15	TRBD1	TRBJ2-7	TRBV28	CASRPQGAYSYEQYF	TGTGCCAGCAGACCCCAGGGGGCCTACTCCTACGAGCAGTACTTC
once	13	NA	TRBJ2-7	TRBV28	CASLTGPGDEQYF	TGTGCCAGTCTAACCGGGCCCGGGGACGAGCAGTACTTC
NA	13	NA	TRBJ1-4	TRBV28	CASTKQGGRKLFF	TGTGCCAGCACTAAACAGGGTGGGCGGAAACTGTTTTTT
few	15	NA	TRBJ2-3	TRBV24-1	CATSATTELTDTQYF	TGTGCCACCAGTGCTACGACAGAGCTCACAGATACGCAGTATTTT
NA	15	NA	TRBJ1-1	TRBV3-1/TRBV3-2	CASSQDFTGNTEAFF	TGTGCCAGCAGCCAAGATTTTACGGGAAACACTGAAGCTTTCTTT